These 27 T cell receptor beta chains originate from one sample sequenced in a study of brain T cells in children with intractable seizures. The time point was: blood from clinic visit 5 months post-surgery; TSC patient then seizure free. The assay was immunoSEQ multiplex PCR, and TCRdb's table has in-frame clones only and misses some. The sample includes 300,000 to 400,000 clones, approximately 93% seen only once; the top ten take around 6%. This specimen was peripheral blood, taken 4 to 5 months after surgery. The receptor set was obtained from a boy under three years old with tuberous sclerosis and intractable seizures.

The genes are TRBV6-5 and TRBJ2-5; perhaps TRBD1 as D (5 bases). CDR3 length: 12 residues. Germline loops: CDR1 MNHEY, CDR2 SVGAGI. The V and J ends lost 7 bases and 4 bases respectively, with 10 bases between them. Written as DNA, the CDR3 is TGTGCCAGCATGGCGCAGGGAGAGACCCAGTACTTC. Translating gives CASMAQGETQYF.

This rearrangement joins TRBV29-1 to TRBJ1-1; D might be TRBD1 (5 bases). The CDR3 runs 13 residues. Germline V gene data show CDR1 as SQVTM and CDR2 as ANQGSEA. Deletions cut 5 bases from V and 6 bases from J, with 16 bases between. The CDR3 sequence is CSVISGAGSEAFF. CDR3 coding DNA: TGCAGCGTTATATCCGGGGCCGGATCTGAAGCTTTCTTT.

The V gene is TRBV15, the J gene TRBJ1-1; D is uncertain. The CDR3 totals 12 residues. Germline V lookup: CDR1 LNHNV, CDR2 YYDKDF (reference sequence). With 3 bases removed from V and 1 base from J, the gap between germline ends came to 3 bases. CDR3 sequence: CATSSRNTEAFF. CDR3 coding DNA: TGTGCCACCAGCAGTCGGAACACTGAAGCTTTCTTT.

This chain uses TRBV6-5 with TRBJ1-5, with a possible D match to TRBD1 (6 bases). This CDR3 is 14 amino acids long. Trimming pared 7 bases from V and 3 bases from J, leaving 13 bases between. Germline V CDR1 and CDR2: MNHEY, SVGAGI. The CDR3 protein is CASNPGGPNQPQHF. The DNA for the CDR3 is TGTGCCAGCAACCCCGGGGGGCCCAATCAGCCCCAGCATTTT.

The chain joins TRBV4-1 to TRBJ1-1; 7 nucleotides agree with TRBD1. Per germline, CDR1 MGHRA and CDR2 YSYEKL. The CDR3 runs to 16 residues. V trimming: 2 bases; J trimming: 2 bases; junction bases outside the gene matches: 8. The DNA for the CDR3 is TGCGCCAGCAGCCAACACGAGGGACAGCCTAACACTGAAGCTTTCTTT. Its protein is CASSQHEGQPNTEAFF.

The V and J genes are TRBV14 and TRBJ2-3; 7 nucleotides match TRBD2. In germline, CDR1 is SGHDN, CDR2 FVKESK. This CDR3 region has 15 residues. V lost 1 base, J lost 2 bases, and 3 bases stayed unmatched. The CDR3 region has the DNA TGTGCCAGCAGCCAAGGACTAGCACACACAGATACGCAGTATTTT. Translating gives CASSQGLAHTDTQYF.

The chain employs TRBV4-1 and TRBJ1-1; no reliable D call. The V end lost 5 bases, the J end lost 5 bases, and 6 bases lay between the germline ends. This CDR3 comprises 11 residues. CDR1 is MGHRA, CDR2 YSYEKL, per germline. The CDR3 nucleotides are TGCGCCAGCAGCTGGGAGACTGAAGCTTTCTTT. Residues: CASSWETEAFF.

The V call is TRBV2, the J call TRBJ2-3; 14 positions match TRBD2. Germline CDR1 and CDR2: SNHLY and FYNNEI. The trim removed 4 bases at V and 6 bases at J, leaving 9 bases unmatched. The length of the CDR3 is 17 residues. DNA of the CDR3: TGTGCCAGCAGTGGGGGACTAGCGGGAGCTACAATGGATACGCAGTATTTT. It yields the protein CASSGGLAGATMDTQYF. Using reference TRBV2 and TRBJ2-3 for the parts outside the CDR3, the full variable domain is EPEVTQTPSHQVTQMGQEVILRCVPISNHLYFYWYRQILGQKVEFLVSFYNNEISEKSEIFDDQFSVERPDGSNFTLKIRSTKLEDSAMYFCASSGGLAGATMDTQYFGPGTRLTVL.

The genes are TRBV3-1 (or the pseudogene TRBV3-2) and TRBJ2-7, with D maybe TRBD1 (6 bases). The CDR3 contains 11 residues. V lost 8 bases and J lost 3, with 8 bases in between. The V gene's germline CDR1 is LGHDT and CDR2 YNNKEL (reference sequence). CDR3 sequence: CASGRGYEQYF. DNA for the CDR3: TGTGCCAGCGGCAGGGGCTACGAGCAGTACTTC.

V usage is TRBV5-4 and J usage is TRBJ1-1, with a possible D match to TRBD1 (5 bases). Trimming removed 2 bases at V and 7 bases at J, with 12 bases between. This CDR3 has 13 amino acids. Germline CDR1 is SGHNT and CDR2 is YYREEE (reference sequence). For the CDR3, the DNA is TGTGCCAGCAGCTTAAGGGGAACTTTTGAAGCTTTCTTT. Protein: CASSLRGTFEAFF.

V usage is TRBV2 and J usage is TRBJ2-7, with no clear D. The ends were cut back, 2 bases at V and 2 bases at J, with 4 bases in the middle. The CDR3 runs 12 residues. From germline, CDR1 is SNHLY and CDR2 FYNNEI. The CDR3 region has the DNA TGTGCCAGCAGTGAATGGACCTACGAGCAGTACTTC. It translates to CASSEWTYEQYF.

The V call is TRBV5-1, the J call TRBJ2-5; possibly TRBD2 for D (7 bases). Germline CDR1 is SGHRS and CDR2 is YFSETQ. The germline V and J ends were trimmed by 0 bases and 6 bases, with 15 bases remaining between them. The CDR3 has 15 residues. The CDR3 is CASSLGDGGPQTQYF. As DNA, the CDR3 is TGCGCCAGCAGCTTGGGTGACGGGGGGCCTCAGACCCAGTACTTC.

The CDR3, as DNA: TGTGCCAGCAGCGGGAGCAATCAGCCCCAGCATTTT. Its translation is CASSGSNQPQHF. V and J are TRBV5-4 and TRBJ1-5, with unresolved D. Germline assignment: CDR1 SGHNT and CDR2 YYREEE (reference sequence). CDR3 size: 12 residues. V was cut by 4 bases and J by 1 base, with 3 bases left in between.

This clone was detected a few times. V and J are TRBV6-5 and TRBJ1-2, with D perhaps matching TRBD1 (6 bases). The germline V gene has CDR1 MNHEY and CDR2 SVGAGI. V shed 6 bases and J shed 8 bases, with 16 bases lying between them. CDR3 length: 13 amino acids. The CDR3 bases are TGTGCCAGCAGCGCCAGGGGACGGGAAGGCTACACCTTC. It specifies CASSARGREGYTF.

In its sample, this clone was seen a few times. This chain connects TRBV19 to TRBJ1-5, with TRBD1 matching over 12 bases. With 7 bases clipped from V and 11 bases from J, the junction kept 9 bases outside the gene matches. Germline V lookup: CDR1 LNHDA, CDR2 SQIVND (reference sequence). The CDR3 covers 14 residues. The CDR3 protein is CASTPGQGAWAQHF. CDR3 sequence (DNA): TGTGCCAGTACCCCGGGACAGGGGGCTTGGGCCCAGCATTTT.

This chain links TRBV9 with TRBJ2-7, with 7 bases identical to TRBD1. After removal of 4 bases from V and 2 bases from J, the junction contained 6 bases not matched to a gene. This CDR3 comprises 14 residues. Per the germline V gene, CDR1 is SGDLS and CDR2 is YYNGEE. The CDR3 coding sequence is TGTGCCAGCAGCCCCCGGACAGGACCCTACGAGCAGTACTTC. Amino acid sequence: CASSPRTGPYEQYF.

Points on this clone: A read error may explain this, as a much larger clone is one base away. As DNA, the CDR3 is TGTGCCAGCAGCTTAAACACTGAAGCTTTCTTT. As protein: CASSLNTEAFF. The V call is TRBV11-2, the J call TRBJ1-1; D is uncertain. The germline gives CDR1 SGHAT, CDR2 FQNNGV. With 2 bases removed from V and 2 bases from J, the gap between germline ends came to 0 bases. This CDR3 has 11 residues.

With regard to this clone: Other DNA sequences in the same sample also yield this CDR3. The chain uses TRBV19 and TRBJ2-7, with 10 bases lining up with TRBD1. J gave up 4 bases and V 1 base, and 1 base lay outside the gene matches. Germline V gene sequence: CDR1 LNHDA, CDR2 SQIVND (reference sequence). The CDR3 extends over 14 amino acids. The CDR3 region has the DNA TGTGCCAGTAGTATAGGACAGGGGGCGTACGAGCAGTACTTC. Its protein is CASSIGQGAYEQYF. The complete variable domain, with remaining parts taken from reference TRBV19 and TRBJ2-7, reads DGGITQSPKYLFRKEGQNVTLSCEQNLNHDAMYWYRQDPGQGLRLIYYSQIVNDFQKGDIAEGYSVSREKKESFPLTVTSAQKNPTAFYLCASSIGQGAYEQYFGPGTRLTVT.

The J gene is TRBJ2-1, the V gene TRBV18, with a possible D match to TRBD2 (5 bases). Germline V gene lookup returns CDR1 KGHSH and CDR2 LQKENI. This CDR3 has 14 amino acids. Trimming cost V 1 base and J 5 bases, with 9 bases left between them. CDR3 DNA: TGTGCCAGCTCACCACAAGAGGGAAACAATGAGCAGTTCTTC. Amino acid sequence: CASSPQEGNNEQFF. The whole variable domain, filled in from reference TRBV18 and TRBJ2-1, reads NAGVMQNPRHLVRRRGQEARLRCSPMKGHSHVYWYRQLPEEGLKFMVYLQKENIIDESGMPKERFSAEFPKEGPSILRIQQVVRGDSAAYFCASSPQEGNNEQFFGPGTRLTVL.

This clone was observed once. This chain links TRBV2 with TRBJ2-2, with 8 bases lining up with TRBD2. V was pared by 6 bases and J by 3 bases, with 3 bases of the junction left unmatched. This CDR3 is 14 amino acids long. Germline CDR1 SNHLY, CDR2 FYNNEI. CDR3 region: CASRLAGDTGELFF. The DNA of the CDR3 is TGTGCCAGCAGGCTAGCGGGTGACACCGGGGAGCTGTTTTTT.

The chain recombines TRBV11-3 with TRBJ2-1, with 11 bases that match TRBD2. The CDR3 spans 15 residues. V lost 1 base to trimming and J lost 7 bases; unmatched junction nucleotides: 3. Germline lookup yields CDR1 SGHNT and CDR2 YENEEA. CDR3 loop: CASSLVLAGGNEQFF. Written as DNA, the CDR3 is TGTGCCAGCAGCTTAGTCCTAGCGGGAGGTAATGAGCAGTTCTTC.

The rearrangement uses TRBV6-1 and TRBJ1-2; D gene ambiguous. V was clipped by 3 bases and J by 0 bases, with 5 bases between them. Germline CDR1 is MNHNS and CDR2 is SASEGT. The CDR3 covers 13 residues. The DNA for the CDR3 is TGTGCCAGCAGTGACCCGGCTAACTATGGCTACACCTTC. Its translation is CASSDPANYGYTF.

This rearrangement joins TRBV15 to TRBJ2-3; D is perhaps TRBD2 (6 bases). In germline, CDR1 is LNHNV, CDR2 YYDKDF (reference sequence). This CDR3 comprises 15 residues. The V and J ends lost 0 bases and 1 base respectively, with 8 bases between them. The CDR3 nucleotides read TGTGCCACCAGCAGAGACGGGAGAGGCACAGATACGCAGTATTTT. It is translated as CATSRDGRGTDTQYF.

This chain links TRBV6-6 with TRBJ2-5, with TRBD1 as a possible D gene (5 bases). Germline CDR1 reads MNHNY; CDR2 reads SVGAGI (reference sequence). V was clipped by 8 bases and J by 2 bases, with 21 bases between them. There are 16 residues in the CDR3. The CDR3 reads CASGMGIGAIQETQYF. DNA for the CDR3: TGTGCCAGCGGGATGGGGATTGGGGCGATACAAGAGACCCAGTACTTC.

V and J are TRBV6-5 and TRBJ1-4; D is undetermined. Germline V CDR1 and CDR2: MNHEY, SVGAGI. CDR3 length: 14 amino acids. The ends were cut back, 0 bases at V and 8 bases at J, with 10 bases in the middle. CDR3 in amino acids: CASSYSTLGEKLFF. The CDR3 DNA sequence: TGTGCCAGCAGTTACTCTACGCTGGGCGAAAAACTGTTTTTT.

This clone was found a few times. The chain couples TRBV6-5 to TRBJ1-5; D is undetermined. CDR1 is MNHEY, CDR2 SVGAGI, per germline. The CDR3 totals 14 residues. V shed 6 bases and J shed 0 bases, with 9 bases lying between them. This chain's CDR3 is CASREGFSNQPQHF. CDR3 in DNA: TGTGCCAGCAGGGAGGGCTTTAGCAATCAGCCCCAGCATTTT.

The V and J genes are TRBV4-1 and TRBJ1-2, with D perhaps matching TRBD1 (6 bases). The CDR3 totals 15 residues. Trimming took off 4 bases at V and 6 bases at J, with 18 bases between the two ends. From germline, CDR1 is MGHRA and CDR2 YSYEKL. The CDR3 DNA reads TGCGCCAGCAGCCTTAGCCACAGGGAGGAGAATGGCTACACCTTC. Encoded protein: CASSLSHREENGYTF.